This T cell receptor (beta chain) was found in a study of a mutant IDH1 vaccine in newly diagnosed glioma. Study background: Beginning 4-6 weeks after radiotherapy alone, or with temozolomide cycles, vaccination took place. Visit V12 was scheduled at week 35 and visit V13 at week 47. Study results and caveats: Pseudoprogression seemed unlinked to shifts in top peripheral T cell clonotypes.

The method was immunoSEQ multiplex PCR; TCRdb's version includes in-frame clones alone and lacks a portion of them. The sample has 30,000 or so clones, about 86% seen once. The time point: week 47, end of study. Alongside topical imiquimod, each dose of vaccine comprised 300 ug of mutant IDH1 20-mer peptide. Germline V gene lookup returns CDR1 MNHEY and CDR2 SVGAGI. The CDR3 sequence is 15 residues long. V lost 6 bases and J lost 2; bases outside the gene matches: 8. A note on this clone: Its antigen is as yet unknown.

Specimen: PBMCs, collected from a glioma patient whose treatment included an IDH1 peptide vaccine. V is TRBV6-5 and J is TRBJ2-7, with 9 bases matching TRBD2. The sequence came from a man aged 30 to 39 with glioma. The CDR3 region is CASSDGASGTYEQYF. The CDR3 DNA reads TGTGCCAGCAGCGATGGGGCTAGCGGGACCTACGAGCAGTACTTC.